This T cell receptor beta chain was observed in a study of a mutant IDH1 vaccine in newly diagnosed glioma. V was cut by 2 bases and J by 6 bases, with 11 bases left in between. This CDR3 is 13 amino acids long. Looked up from germline, CDR1 is SGHRS and CDR2 is YFSETQ. The assay was immunoSEQ multiplex PCR, and TCRdb's table has in-frame clones only and misses some. Altogether around 99,000 clones are present, about 80% being singletons, with the ten largest covering less than 8.5%. Time point described: baseline, week 1 (first vaccination visit). The treatment is: pre-vaccination baseline after standard-of-care therapy. In every donor, the tumor was a new WHO grade 3 or 4 IDH1-mutant, ATRX-lost astrocytoma.

This receptor was obtained from a man in his forties or fifties with glioma. The sequences come from PBMCs, collected from a glioma patient treated with radiotherapy, temozolomide or both. The V gene is TRBV5-1, the J gene TRBJ1-1; unclear D gene. The CDR3 DNA reads as TGCGCCAGCAGCTTACGAGGGAGGTCTGAAGCTTTCTTT. It specifies CASSLRGRSEAFF.